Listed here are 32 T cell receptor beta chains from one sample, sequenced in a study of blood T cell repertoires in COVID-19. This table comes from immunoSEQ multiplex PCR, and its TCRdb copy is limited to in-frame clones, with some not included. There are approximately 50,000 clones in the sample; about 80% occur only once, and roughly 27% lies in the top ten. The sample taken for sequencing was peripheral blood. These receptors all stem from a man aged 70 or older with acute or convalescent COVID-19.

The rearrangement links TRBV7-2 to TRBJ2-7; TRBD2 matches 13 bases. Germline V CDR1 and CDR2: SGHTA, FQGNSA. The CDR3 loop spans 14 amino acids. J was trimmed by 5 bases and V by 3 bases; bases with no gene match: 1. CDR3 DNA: TGTGCCAGCAGCTTTACTAGCGGGAGGGACGAGCAGTACTTC. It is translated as CASSFTSGRDEQYF.

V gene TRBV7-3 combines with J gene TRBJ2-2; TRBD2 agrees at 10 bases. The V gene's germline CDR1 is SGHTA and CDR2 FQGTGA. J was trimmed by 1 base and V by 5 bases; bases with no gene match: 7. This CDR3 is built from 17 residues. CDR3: CASSPQRGGLNTGELFF. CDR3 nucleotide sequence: TGTGCCAGCAGCCCCCAGCGGGGGGGCCTGAACACCGGGGAGCTGTTTTTT.

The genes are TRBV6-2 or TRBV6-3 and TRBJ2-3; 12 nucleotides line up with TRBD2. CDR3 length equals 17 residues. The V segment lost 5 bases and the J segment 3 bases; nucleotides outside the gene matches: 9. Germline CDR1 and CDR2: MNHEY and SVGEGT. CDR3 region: CASSPRRTSGNTDTQYF. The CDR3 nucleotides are TGTGCCAGCAGTCCGAGGCGGACTAGCGGGAATACAGATACGCAGTATTTT.

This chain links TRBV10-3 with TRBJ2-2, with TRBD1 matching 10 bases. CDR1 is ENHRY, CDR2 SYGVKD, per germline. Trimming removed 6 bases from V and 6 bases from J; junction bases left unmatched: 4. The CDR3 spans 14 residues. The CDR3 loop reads CAISRGQGAGELFF. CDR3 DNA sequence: TGTGCCATCAGCCGAGGACAGGGGGCCGGGGAGCTGTTTTTT.

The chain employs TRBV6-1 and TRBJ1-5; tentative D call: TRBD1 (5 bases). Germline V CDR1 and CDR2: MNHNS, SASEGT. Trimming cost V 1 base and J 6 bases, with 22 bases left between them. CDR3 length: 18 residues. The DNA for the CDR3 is TGTGCCAGCAGTGAAGTTGAAACGGCAGGGAGGGTATTTCAGCCCCAGCATTTT. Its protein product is CASSEVETAGRVFQPQHF.

The CDR3: CASSARDTTYEQYF. As DNA, the CDR3 is TGTGCCAGTAGTGCCCGGGACACAACCTACGAGCAGTACTTC. V gene TRBV19 combines with J gene TRBJ2-7; possible D gene TRBD1, 6 bases. Trimming took 5 bases from V and 2 from J, leaving 13 bases between them. The CDR3 is made up of 14 amino acids. The germline gives CDR1 LNHDA, CDR2 SQIVND (reference sequence). The variable domain in full, completed from reference TRBV19 and TRBJ2-7, reads DGGITQSPKYLFRKEGQNVTLSCEQNLNHDAMYWYRQDPGQGLRLIYYSQIVNDFQKGDIAEGYSVSREKKESFPLTVTSAQKNPTAFYLCASSARDTTYEQYFGPGTRLTVT.

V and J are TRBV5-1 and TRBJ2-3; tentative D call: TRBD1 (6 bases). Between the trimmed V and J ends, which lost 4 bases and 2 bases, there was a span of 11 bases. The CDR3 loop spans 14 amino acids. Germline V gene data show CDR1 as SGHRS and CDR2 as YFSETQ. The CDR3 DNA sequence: TGCGCCAGCAGCCCGGGACAAGACACAGATACGCAGTATTTT. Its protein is CASSPGQDTDTQYF.

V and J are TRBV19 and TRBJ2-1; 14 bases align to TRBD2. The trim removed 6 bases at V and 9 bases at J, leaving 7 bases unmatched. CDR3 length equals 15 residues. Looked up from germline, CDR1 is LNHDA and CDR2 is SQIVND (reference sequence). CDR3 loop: CASRVGLAGVGEQFF. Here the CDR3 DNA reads TGTGCCAGTAGGGTGGGACTAGCGGGAGTAGGTGAGCAGTTCTTC.

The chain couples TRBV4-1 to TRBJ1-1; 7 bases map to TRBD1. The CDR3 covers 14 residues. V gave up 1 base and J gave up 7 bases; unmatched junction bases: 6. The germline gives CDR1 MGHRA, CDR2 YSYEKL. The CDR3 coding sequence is TGCGCCAGCAGCCAAGGTATGAGGACAGGTGAAGCTTTCTTT. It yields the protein CASSQGMRTGEAFF.

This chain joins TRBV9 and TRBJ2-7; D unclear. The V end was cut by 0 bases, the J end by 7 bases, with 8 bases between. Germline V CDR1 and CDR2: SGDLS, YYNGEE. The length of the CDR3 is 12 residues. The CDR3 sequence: CASSVDQREQYF. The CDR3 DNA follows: TGTGCCAGCAGCGTAGACCAGCGTGAGCAGTACTTC.

This CDR3 reads CAISESSWGQGGYTF. CDR3 nucleotides: TGTGCCATCAGTGAGTCGAGTTGGGGGCAAGGTGGCTACACCTTC. The chain has TRBV10-3 and TRBJ1-2; possibly TRBD1 for D (6 bases). V shed 0 bases and J shed 7 bases, with 15 bases lying between them. CDR1 is ENHRY, CDR2 SYGVKD, per germline. CDR3 size: 15 residues.

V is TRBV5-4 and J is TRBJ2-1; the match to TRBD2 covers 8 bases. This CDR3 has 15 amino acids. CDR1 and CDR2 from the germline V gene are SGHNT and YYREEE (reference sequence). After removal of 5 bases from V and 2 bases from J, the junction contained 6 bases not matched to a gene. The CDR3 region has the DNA TGTGCCAGCAGGGGACGGGGGGGCCCCTACAATGAGCAGTTCTTC. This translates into CASRGRGGPYNEQFF.

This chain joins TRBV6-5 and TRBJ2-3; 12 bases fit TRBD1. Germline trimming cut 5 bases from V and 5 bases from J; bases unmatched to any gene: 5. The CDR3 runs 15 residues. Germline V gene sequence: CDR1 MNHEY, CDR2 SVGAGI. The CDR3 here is CASSQGQGAKDTQYF. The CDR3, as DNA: TGTGCCAGCAGTCAGGGACAGGGGGCTAAAGATACGCAGTATTTT.

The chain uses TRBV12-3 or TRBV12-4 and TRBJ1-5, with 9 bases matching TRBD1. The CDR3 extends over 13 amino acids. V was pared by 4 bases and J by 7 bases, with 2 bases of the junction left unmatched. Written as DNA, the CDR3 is TGTGCCAGCAGTTCGGACAGGGGCCAGCCCCAGCATTTT. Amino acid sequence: CASSSDRGQPQHF.

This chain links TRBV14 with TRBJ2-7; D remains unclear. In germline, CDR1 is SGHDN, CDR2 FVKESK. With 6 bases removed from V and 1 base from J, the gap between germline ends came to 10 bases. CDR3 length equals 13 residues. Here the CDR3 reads CASSQTGSYEQYF. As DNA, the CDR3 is TGTGCCAGCAGTCAGACTGGTTCCTACGAGCAGTACTTC.

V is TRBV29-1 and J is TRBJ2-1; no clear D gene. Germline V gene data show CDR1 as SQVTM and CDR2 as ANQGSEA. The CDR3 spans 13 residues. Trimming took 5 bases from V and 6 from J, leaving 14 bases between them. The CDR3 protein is CSVFEYESNEQFF. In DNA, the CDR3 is TGCAGCGTTTTCGAATACGAGAGCAATGAGCAGTTCTTC.

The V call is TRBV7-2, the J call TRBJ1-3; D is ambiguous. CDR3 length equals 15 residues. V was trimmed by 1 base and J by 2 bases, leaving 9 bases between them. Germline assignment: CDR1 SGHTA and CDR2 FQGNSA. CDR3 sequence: CASSLGSGTGNTIYF. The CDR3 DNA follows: TGTGCCAGCAGCTTAGGTTCGGGGACTGGAAACACCATATATTTT.

Here the CDR3 reads CAISDYRGPQETQYF. For the CDR3, the DNA is TGTGCCATCAGTGATTACAGGGGGCCCCAAGAGACCCAGTACTTC. The chain uses TRBV10-3 and TRBJ2-5; 9 bases fit TRBD1. The CDR3 is 15 amino acids. Looked up from germline, CDR1 is ENHRY and CDR2 is SYGVKD. Trimming removed 3 bases from V and 1 base from J; junction bases left unmatched: 3.

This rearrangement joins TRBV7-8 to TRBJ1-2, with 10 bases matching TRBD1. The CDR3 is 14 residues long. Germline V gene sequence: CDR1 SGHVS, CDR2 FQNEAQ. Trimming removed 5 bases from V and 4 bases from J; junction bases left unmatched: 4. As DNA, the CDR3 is TGTGCCAGCAGCCCAAGGACAGGGGGCTATGGCTACACCTTC. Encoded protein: CASSPRTGGYGYTF. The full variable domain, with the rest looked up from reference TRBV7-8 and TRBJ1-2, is GAGVSQSPRYKVAKRGQDVALRCDPISGHVSLFWYQQALGQGPEFLTYFQNEAQLDKSGLPSDRFFAERPEGSVSTLKIQRTQQEDSAVYLCASSPRTGGYGYTFGSGTRLTVV.

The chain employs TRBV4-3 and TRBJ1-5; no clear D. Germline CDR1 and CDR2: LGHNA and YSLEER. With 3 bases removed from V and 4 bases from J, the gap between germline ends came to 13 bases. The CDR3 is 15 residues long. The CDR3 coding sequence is TGCGCCAGCAGCCAGCGCCCTCAGGCAAATCAGCCCCAGCATTTT. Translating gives CASSQRPQANQPQHF.

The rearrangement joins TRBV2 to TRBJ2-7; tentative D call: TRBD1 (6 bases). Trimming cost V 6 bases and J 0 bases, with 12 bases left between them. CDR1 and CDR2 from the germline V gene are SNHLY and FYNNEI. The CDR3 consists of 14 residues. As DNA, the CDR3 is TGTGCCAGCAGCGGACAGCGGAGCTCCTACGAGCAGTACTTC. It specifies CASSGQRSSYEQYF.

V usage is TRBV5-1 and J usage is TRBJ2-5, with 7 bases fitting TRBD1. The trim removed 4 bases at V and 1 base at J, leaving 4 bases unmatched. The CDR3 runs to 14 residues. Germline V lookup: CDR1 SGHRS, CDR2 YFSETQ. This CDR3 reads CASSTGQVQETQYF. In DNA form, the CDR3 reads TGCGCCAGCAGCACTGGACAGGTCCAAGAGACCCAGTACTTC.

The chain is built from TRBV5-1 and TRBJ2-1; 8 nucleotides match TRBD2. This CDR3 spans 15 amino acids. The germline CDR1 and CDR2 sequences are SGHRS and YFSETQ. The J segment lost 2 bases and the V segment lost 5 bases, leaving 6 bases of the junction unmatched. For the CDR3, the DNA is TGCGCCAGCAGGATCCCGGGGGGGCCCTACAATGAGCAGTTCTTC. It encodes CASRIPGGPYNEQFF.

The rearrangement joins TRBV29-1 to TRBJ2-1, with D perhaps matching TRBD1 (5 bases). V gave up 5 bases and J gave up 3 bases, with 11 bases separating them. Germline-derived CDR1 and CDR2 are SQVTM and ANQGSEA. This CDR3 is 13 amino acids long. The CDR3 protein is CSVTSQGYNEQFF. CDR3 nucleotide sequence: TGCAGCGTTACCTCCCAGGGCTACAATGAGCAGTTCTTC.

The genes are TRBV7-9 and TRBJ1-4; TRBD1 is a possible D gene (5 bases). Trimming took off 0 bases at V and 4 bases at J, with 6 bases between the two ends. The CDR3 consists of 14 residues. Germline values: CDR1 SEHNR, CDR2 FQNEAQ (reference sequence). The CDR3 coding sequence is TGTGCCAGCAGCTTAGCAGGGGATAATGAAAAACTGTTTTTT. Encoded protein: CASSLAGDNEKLFF.

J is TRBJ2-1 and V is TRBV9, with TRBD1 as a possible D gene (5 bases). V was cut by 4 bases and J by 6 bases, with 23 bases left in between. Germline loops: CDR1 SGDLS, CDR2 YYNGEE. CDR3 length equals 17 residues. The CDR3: CASSPIVAGLGRNEQFF. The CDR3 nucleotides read TGTGCCAGCAGCCCCATCGTTGCCGGTCTGGGGCGCAATGAGCAGTTCTTC. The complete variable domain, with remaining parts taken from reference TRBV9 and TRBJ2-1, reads DSGVTQTPKHLITATGQRVTLRCSPRSGDLSVYWYQQSLDQGLQFLIQYYNGEERAKGNILERFSAQQFPDLHSELNLSSLELGDSALYFCASSPIVAGLGRNEQFFGPGTRLTVL.

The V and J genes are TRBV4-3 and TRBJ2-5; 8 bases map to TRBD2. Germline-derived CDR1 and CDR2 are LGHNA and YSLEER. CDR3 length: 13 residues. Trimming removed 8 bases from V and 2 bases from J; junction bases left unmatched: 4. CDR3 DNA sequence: TGCGCCAGCCAATTAGCGGGACAAGAGACCCAGTACTTC. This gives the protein CASQLAGQETQYF.

CDR3 residues: CASSLWGTSGGRAIQYF. The CDR3 coding sequence is TGTGCCAGCAGTTTATGGGGGACTAGCGGGGGACGGGCCATTCAGTACTTC. The chain joins TRBV27 to TRBJ2-4; 14 nucleotides match TRBD2. V dropped 1 base and J dropped 9; count of bases not matched to a gene: 8. The CDR3 runs 17 residues. Per the germline V gene, CDR1 is MNHEY and CDR2 is SMNVEV (reference sequence).

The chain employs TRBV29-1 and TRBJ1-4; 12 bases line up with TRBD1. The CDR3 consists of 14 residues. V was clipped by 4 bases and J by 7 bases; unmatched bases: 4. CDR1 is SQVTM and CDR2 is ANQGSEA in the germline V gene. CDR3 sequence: CSVVGTGGPEKLFF. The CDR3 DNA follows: TGCAGCGTTGTAGGGACAGGGGGCCCTGAAAAACTGTTTTTT. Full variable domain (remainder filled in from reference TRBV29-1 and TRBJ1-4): SAVISQKPSRDICQRGTSLTIQCQVDSQVTMMFWYRQQPGQSLTLIATANQGSEATYESGFVIDKFPISRPNLTFSTLTVSNMSPEDSSIYLCSVVGTGGPEKLFFGSGTQLSVL.

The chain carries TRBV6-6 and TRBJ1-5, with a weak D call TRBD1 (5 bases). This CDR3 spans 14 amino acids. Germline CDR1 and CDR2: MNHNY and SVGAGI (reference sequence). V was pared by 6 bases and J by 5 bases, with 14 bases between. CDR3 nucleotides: TGTGCCAGCAGAGGCGGGACTGCGGATCAGCCCCAGCATTTT. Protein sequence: CASRGGTADQPQHF.

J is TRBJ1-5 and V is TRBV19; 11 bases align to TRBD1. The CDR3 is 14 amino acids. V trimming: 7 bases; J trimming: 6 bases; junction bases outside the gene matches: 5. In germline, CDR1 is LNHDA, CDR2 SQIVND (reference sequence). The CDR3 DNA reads TGTGCCAGTACCACCGGGACAGGGGGTCAGCCCCAGCATTTT. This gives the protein CASTTGTGGQPQHF.

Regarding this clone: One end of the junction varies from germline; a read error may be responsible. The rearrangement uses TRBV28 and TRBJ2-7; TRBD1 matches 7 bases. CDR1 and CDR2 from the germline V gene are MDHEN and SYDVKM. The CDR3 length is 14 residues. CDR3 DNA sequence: TGTGCCAGCAGACCTACGACAGGGCTCTACGGGCAGTACTTC. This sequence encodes CASRPTTGLYGQYF.